This T cell receptor beta chain is from a study of T cell responses to AZD1222 COVID-19 vaccine. The data were produced by immunoSEQ multiplex PCR, yet TCRdb's version contains in-frame clones alone and is incomplete. The table records more than 95,000 clones, 70% to 90% of them present only once. Germline V gene sequence: CDR1 SNHLY, CDR2 FYNNEI. The V end lost 6 bases, the J end lost 5 bases, and 10 bases lay between the germline ends. There are 13 residues in the CDR3. The starting material was peripheral blood, obtained on day 0 of AZD1222 vaccination. The sequence came from an adult in good health. The V and J genes are TRBV2 and TRBJ1-4; perhaps TRBD1 as D (5 bases). The CDR3 bases are TGTGCCAGCAGGAGGGACGGAAATGAAAAACTGTTTTTT. Translated, it gives CASRRDGNEKLFF.